A single sample is the source of the 19 T cell receptor beta chains below, sequenced in a study of memory CD4+ T cells and cytomegalovirus serostatus. Repertoires were generated with immunoSEQ multiplex PCR, while TCRdb's copy carries only in-frame clones and drops some. The sample lists about 57,000 clones, 70% to 80% occurring once. The sort gate was single viable CD3+CD4+CD8-CD45RO+ cells for memory CD4+ T cells. Sequencing was done on a sample of memory CD4+ T cells from blood. Receptors originate from an adult in good health and CMV-seronegative.

This clone was found once. V usage is TRBV5-6 and J usage is TRBJ2-5; 8 bases fit TRBD2. The CDR3 is 14 residues long. Germline CDR1 SGHDT, CDR2 YYEEEE. The V and J ends lost 1 base and 4 bases, in that order; junction bases with no gene match: 3. The CDR3 sequence is CASSLREGRETQYF. The DNA for the CDR3 is TGTGCCAGCAGCTTGCGGGAGGGCCGAGAGACCCAGTACTTC.

The rearrangement links TRBV28 to TRBJ1-2; no clear D gene. The V gene lost 2 bases and the J gene lost 0 bases, with 7 bases spanning the gap. Germline V gives CDR1 MDHEN, CDR2 SYDVKM. This CDR3 region has 14 residues. In DNA form, the CDR3 reads TGTGCCAGCAGTTTAGCAGACGCTAACTATGGCTACACCTTC. This translates into CASSLADANYGYTF.

The chain is built from TRBV28 and TRBJ2-2, with TRBD1 matching over 12 bases. The CDR3 extends over 17 amino acids. Per germline, CDR1 MDHEN and CDR2 SYDVKM. V shed 4 bases and J 4 bases; nucleotides not matched to a gene: 7. The CDR3 region is CASSSSGTGGFTGELFF. CDR3 nucleotides: TGTGCCAGCAGTTCATCCGGGACAGGGGGCTTCACCGGGGAGCTGTTTTTT.

Remarks on this clone: Within the sample, other DNA sequences also encode this same CDR3. The chain links TRBV7-2 to TRBJ2-1; D gene unclear. CDR3 length: 12 amino acids. Germline values: CDR1 SGHTA, CDR2 FQGNSA. V lost 5 bases and J 6 bases, leaving 8 bases between the germline ends. The chain's CDR3 is CASSPQGNEQFF. The CDR3 coding sequence is TGTGCCAGCAGCCCCCAAGGCAATGAGCAGTTCTTC.

This clone is a singleton in its sample. The CDR3 bases are TGTGCCAGCAGCTTGTTGTCTTCCCCAGGCCCAGATACGCAGTATTTT. Translation: CASSLLSSPGPDTQYF. The rearrangement uses TRBV5-6 and TRBJ2-3; no definite D call. Germline CDR1 SGHDT, CDR2 YYEEEE. The V end was cut by 1 base, the J end by 4 bases, with 16 bases between. The CDR3 runs to 16 residues.

V is TRBV2 and J is TRBJ1-2, with D perhaps TRBD1 (6 bases). CDR3 length: 13 amino acids. Germline CDR1 reads SNHLY; CDR2 reads FYNNEI. V lost 4 bases and J 8 bases, leaving 14 bases between the germline ends. CDR3 sequence (DNA): TGTGCCAGCAGTGCGGGGGCTCTGAACGGCTACACCTTC. Its translation: CASSAGALNGYTF.

The chain employs TRBV27 and TRBJ1-2; 9 nucleotides match TRBD1. From germline, CDR1 is MNHEY and CDR2 SMNVEV (reference sequence). V shed 4 bases and J 7 bases; nucleotides not matched to a gene: 4. The CDR3 is made up of 13 amino acids. The CDR3 sequence is CASSWTGVSGYTF. The CDR3 region has the DNA TGTGCCAGCAGTTGGACAGGGGTGAGTGGCTACACCTTC.

This chain links TRBV27 with TRBJ2-5; 9 nucleotides agree with TRBD2. Germline V gene sequence: CDR1 MNHEY, CDR2 SMNVEV (reference sequence). The J segment lost 4 bases and the V segment lost 0 bases, leaving 12 bases of the junction unmatched. CDR3 length: 18 amino acids. CDR3 amino acids: CASSLSGGRAFEGETQYF. CDR3 coding DNA: TGTGCCAGCAGTTTATCCGGCGGGAGGGCCTTCGAAGGAGAGACCCAGTACTTC.

This clone was seen just once. The chain has TRBV10-3 and TRBJ2-2, with D possibly being TRBD1 or TRBD2 (6 bases each). The CDR3 has 15 amino acids. Trimming removed 5 bases from V and 6 bases from J, with 16 bases in between. Germline V gene lookup returns CDR1 ENHRY and CDR2 SYGVKD. The CDR3 bases are TGTGCCATCAGTCGGCCGGGGGCCAACTCCGGGGAGCTGTTTTTT. Translation gives CAISRPGANSGELFF.

CDR3 bases: TGTGCCAGCAGCCGGGAGAGACGGTTCCAAGAGACCCAGTACTTC. Its translation is CASSRERRFQETQYF. The J gene is TRBJ2-5, the V gene TRBV14; maybe TRBD2 (5 bases). Per the germline V gene, CDR1 is SGHDN and CDR2 is FVKESK. V was shortened by 4 bases and J by 1 base, with 13 bases between the two germline ends. This CDR3 comprises 15 residues.

This clone was recorded a few times. The CDR3 coding sequence is TGCGCCAGCAGCTTGGAACGGGAGGAAGAGACCCAGTACTTC. Translation: CASSLEREEETQYF. The chain uses TRBV5-1 and TRBJ2-5; 7 nucleotides match TRBD2. This CDR3 has 14 amino acids. Germline V gene data show CDR1 as SGHRS and CDR2 as YFSETQ. The ends lost 0 bases at V and 3 bases at J; junction bases unmatched: 2.

J is TRBJ2-1 and V is TRBV5-4; 9 positions agree with TRBD2. Germline-derived CDR1 and CDR2 are SGHNT and YYREEE (reference sequence). J gave up 8 bases and V 2 bases, and 8 bases lay outside the gene matches. The CDR3 consists of 15 residues. As DNA, the CDR3 is TGTGCCAGCAGCTTAGCTAGCGGGAATATATATGAGCAGTTCTTC. As protein: CASSLASGNIYEQFF.

In this sample, this clone turned up once. The V call is TRBV30, the J call TRBJ2-7; no reliable D call. Trimming shortened V by 2 bases and J by 2 bases, and 13 bases separated the two germline ends. CDR3 length: 14 residues. CDR1 and CDR2 (germline): GTSNPN, SVGIG (reference sequence). The CDR3 loop is CAWSLRLRTYEQYF. The CDR3 DNA follows: TGTGCCTGGAGTCTCAGACTGCGGACCTACGAGCAGTACTTC.

The genes are TRBV27 and TRBJ2-7; the match to TRBD2 covers 13 bases. This CDR3 has 17 amino acids. The germline CDR1 and CDR2 sequences are MNHEY and SMNVEV (reference sequence). V shed 4 bases, J shed 3 bases, and the junction held 9 bases outside the gene matches. CDR3 nucleotides: TGTGCCAGCAGTTCAACTGGGACTAGCGGGATCTTCTACGAGCAGTACTTC. Translation gives CASSSTGTSGIFYEQYF.

The chain carries TRBV7-9 and TRBJ2-2, with TRBD1 matching 9 bases. CDR1 and CDR2 (germline): SEHNR, FQNEAQ (reference sequence). The V gene end was trimmed by 5 bases and the J gene end by 7 bases; junction bases not matched to a gene: 5. This CDR3 contains 14 residues. CDR3 in amino acids: CASSEGTGSGELFF. In nucleotides, the CDR3 is TGTGCCAGCAGCGAAGGGACAGGGAGCGGGGAGCTGTTTTTT.

This chain links TRBV28 with TRBJ2-7, with D perhaps given as TRBD1 or TRBD2 (6 bases each). The CDR3 runs to 12 residues. V was trimmed by 8 bases and J by 2 bases, leaving 10 bases between them. The germline V gene has CDR1 MDHEN and CDR2 SYDVKM. DNA for the CDR3: TGTGCCAGCGGCGGGGACACCTACGAGCAGTACTTC. This encodes CASGGDTYEQYF. Combining the CDR3 with reference TRBV28 and TRBJ2-7 gives the whole variable domain DVKVTQSSRYLVKRTGEKVFLECVQDMDHENMFWYRQDPGLGLRLIYFSYDVKMKEKGDIPEGYSVSREKKERFSLILESASTNQTSMYLCASGGDTYEQYFGPGTRLTVT.

This clone appeared a few times. This rearrangement joins TRBV9 to TRBJ2-3, with 11 bases fitting TRBD2. The CDR3 is 16 amino acids. V lost 0 bases to trimming and J lost 6 bases; unmatched junction nucleotides: 6. The germline V gene encodes CDR1 SGDLS and CDR2 YYNGEE. CDR3 region: CASSVVGSGRADTQYF. CDR3 nucleotides: TGTGCCAGCAGCGTAGTTGGTAGCGGGAGGGCGGATACGCAGTATTTT.

The chain is built from TRBV10-3 and TRBJ2-6; D possibly matches TRBD1 or TRBD2 (5 bases each). This CDR3 comprises 15 residues. V gave up 7 bases and J gave up 0 bases, with 10 bases separating them. Germline assignment: CDR1 ENHRY and CDR2 SYGVKD. CDR3 loop: CAIKGSSSGANVLTF. The CDR3 DNA sequence: TGTGCCATCAAGGGGAGCAGCTCTGGGGCCAACGTCCTGACTTTC.

V is TRBV10-3 and J is TRBJ1-5, with D possibly TRBD1 on 6 matching bases. Trimming shortened V by 4 bases and J by 4 bases, and 11 bases separated the two germline ends. Looked up from germline, CDR1 is ENHRY and CDR2 is SYGVKD. The CDR3 is 14 amino acids. In DNA form, the CDR3 reads TGTGCCATCAGTGTTAGTGACAGGAATCAGCCCCAGCATTTT. Translation gives CAISVSDRNQPQHF.